These 14 T cell receptor beta chains were all obtained from the same sample, sequenced in a study of shared clonotypes between healthy human individuals. The protocol was immunoSEQ multiplex PCR, while the TCRdb copy is restricted to in-frame clones and leaves out a portion. The table includes about 1 million clones, about 80% detected once. Input material: memory CD4+ T cells sorted from blood. Subset denoted: CD45RA-negative fraction. These receptors came from a man aged 18 to 30 in good health.

V and J are TRBV9 and TRBJ1-3; D gene unclear. CDR1 and CDR2 (germline): SGDLS, YYNGEE. V was shortened by 0 bases and J by 2 bases, with 3 bases between the two germline ends. The CDR3 runs 13 residues. The CDR3 sequence is CASSVVTGNTIYF. Written as DNA, the CDR3 is TGTGCCAGCAGCGTAGTAACTGGAAACACCATATATTTT. The whole variable domain, filled in from reference TRBV9 and TRBJ1-3, reads DSGVTQTPKHLITATGQRVTLRCSPRSGDLSVYWYQQSLDQGLQFLIQYYNGEERAKGNILERFSAQQFPDLHSELNLSSLELGDSALYFCASSVVTGNTIYFGEGSWLTVV.

The V and J genes are TRBV7-9 and TRBJ1-3; tentatively, D is TRBD1 (5 bases). The V and J ends lost 5 bases and 2 bases respectively, with 13 bases between them. The germline CDR1 and CDR2 sequences are SEHNR and FQNEAQ (reference sequence). The CDR3 length is 15 residues. The CDR3: CASSAGDRPGNTIYF. Written as DNA, the CDR3 is TGTGCCAGCAGCGCAGGAGACAGACCTGGAAACACCATATATTTT.

The chain's CDR3 is CASSLETTGGVSNEQFF. Here the CDR3 DNA reads TGTGCCAGCAGCTTAGAGACGACAGGGGGCGTTTCCAATGAGCAGTTCTTC. The chain recombines TRBV11-2 with TRBJ2-1, with 10 bases matching TRBD1. CDR3 length: 17 amino acids. Germline CDR1 is SGHAT and CDR2 is FQNNGV. The V segment lost 0 bases and the J segment 6 bases; nucleotides outside the gene matches: 8.

DNA for the CDR3: TGTGCAAGTCGCTTGGGACTAGCGGGAGTGGTAATGTACTTC. Amino acids: CASRLGLAGVVMYF. The genes are TRBV12-2 and TRBJ2-7; the table names TRBD2, a call not compared with the DNA. TRBV12-2 is flagged as a pseudogene. CDR3 size: 14 residues.

The gene calls are TRBV20-1 and TRBJ2-7; a weak D match, TRBD1 (5 bases). Trimming removed 6 bases at V and 6 bases at J, with 12 bases between. The CDR3 extends over 11 amino acids. Germline V CDR1 and CDR2: DFQATT, SNEGSKA (reference sequence). The CDR3 nucleotides read TGCAGTGCAGGGGAATTAGGCGAGCAGTACTTC. Translated: CSAGELGEQYF.

V and J are TRBV28 and TRBJ2-7; no reliable D call. This CDR3 region has 11 residues. CDR1 and CDR2 (germline): MDHEN, SYDVKM. V was cut by 6 bases and J by 4 bases, with 7 bases left in between. The CDR3 region is CASRRSYEQYF. The CDR3 DNA reads as TGTGCCAGCAGACGTTCTTACGAGCAGTACTTC. Looking up the rest from reference TRBV28 and TRBJ2-7 gives the full variable domain: DVKVTQSSRYLVKRTGEKVFLECVQDMDHENMFWYRQDPGLGLRLIYFSYDVKMKEKGDIPEGYSVSREKKERFSLILESASTNQTSMYLCASRRSYEQYFGPGTRLTVT.

Only a few counts were recorded for this clone. V usage is TRBV7-2 and J usage is TRBJ2-1; TRBD2 might be the D (6 bases). The germline V gene has CDR1 SGHTA and CDR2 FQGNSA. The CDR3 is 15 amino acids. Trimming left V 3 bases short and J 4 bases short, with 13 bases between. As DNA, the CDR3 is TGTGCCAGCAGCTTCCGCCGGGACTTTTACAATGAGCAGTTCTTC. Translating gives CASSFRRDFYNEQFF.

The chain carries TRBV7-6 and TRBJ1-5; the match to TRBD1 covers 10 bases. This CDR3 has 14 residues. With 5 bases clipped from V and 6 bases from J, the junction kept 4 bases outside the gene matches. Germline loops: CDR1 SGHVS, CDR2 FNYEAQ. CDR3 nucleotide sequence: TGTGCCAGCAGCCTGGGGACAGGGGTTCAGCCCCAGCATTTT. This encodes CASSLGTGVQPQHF. Combining the CDR3 with reference TRBV7-6 and TRBJ1-5 gives the whole variable domain GAGVSQSPRYKVTKRGQDVALRCDPISGHVSLYWYRQALGQGPEFLTYFNYEAQQDKSGLPNDRFSAERPEGSISTLTIQRTEQRDSAMYRCASSLGTGVQPQHFGDGTRLSIL.

The chain recombines TRBV5-4 with TRBJ2-1; TRBD2 matches 14 bases. Germline V CDR1 and CDR2: SGHNT, YYREEE (reference sequence). J was trimmed by 9 bases and V by 4 bases; bases with no gene match: 9. The CDR3 loop spans 16 amino acids. The CDR3 loop is CASSPKTSGGDPEQFF. The CDR3 DNA reads TGTGCCAGCAGCCCCAAGACTAGCGGGGGGGACCCTGAGCAGTTCTTC.

To note about this clone: Other DNA sequences within the sample encode an identical CDR3. This chain connects TRBV30 to TRBJ2-2; D not resolved. This CDR3 is 13 amino acids long. V gave up 2 bases and J gave up 4 bases, with 8 bases separating them. Germline-derived CDR1 and CDR2 are GTSNPN and SVGIG (reference sequence). CDR3 sequence reads: CAWSIRVTGELFF. In DNA form, the CDR3 reads TGTGCCTGGAGTATTCGGGTCACCGGGGAGCTGTTTTTT.

This clone has just a few counts. This rearrangement joins TRBV7-2 to TRBJ2-1; the D gene is possibly TRBD2 (6 bases). The CDR3 extends over 14 amino acids. V was shortened by 5 bases and J by 3 bases, with 11 bases between the two germline ends. Germline-derived CDR1 and CDR2 are SGHTA and FQGNSA. CDR3 sequence: CASSTTGDYNEQFF. For the CDR3, the DNA is TGTGCCAGCAGCACCACGGGAGACTACAATGAGCAGTTCTTC. The whole variable domain, filled in from reference TRBV7-2 and TRBJ2-1, reads GAGVSQSPSNKVTEKGKDVELRCDPISGHTALYWYRQSLGQGLEFLIYFQGNSAPDKSGLPSDRFSAERTGGSVSTLTIQRTQQEDSAVYLCASSTTGDYNEQFFGPGTRLTVL.

This clone turned up a few times. It may be a read error: a sequence one base away is much more abundant. The sample carries other DNA sequences with the same CDR3. This chain connects TRBV6-1 to TRBJ1-6; maybe TRBD1 (5 bases). The CDR3 has 14 amino acids. CDR1 and CDR2 from the germline V gene are MNHNS and SASEGT. Trimming removed 4 bases at V and 2 bases at J, with 6 bases between. In DNA, the CDR3 is TGTGCCAGCAGTGCAGGGCCCTATAATTCACCCCTCCACTTT. It yields the protein CASSAGPYNSPLHF.

This chain uses TRBV4-3 with TRBJ2-7, with D uncertain. Trimming pared 2 bases from V and 7 bases from J, leaving 12 bases between. The CDR3 runs 13 residues. Germline loops: CDR1 LGHNA, CDR2 YSLEER. CDR3 amino acids: CASSQRAQLEQYF. For the CDR3, the DNA is TGCGCCAGCAGCCAACGCGCCCAGCTGGAGCAGTACTTC.

A note on this clone: The same CDR3 arises from other DNA sequences in this sample as well. The chain combines TRBV11-2 with TRBJ2-5, with 8 bases lining up with TRBD2. The CDR3 is 14 residues long. Unmatched junction bases numbered 4, after V lost 5 bases and J lost 2 bases. Looked up from germline, CDR1 is SGHAT and CDR2 is FQNNGV. CDR3 sequence (DNA): TGTGCCAGCAGCCCGGGGGGGGTACAAGAGACCCAGTACTTC. It specifies CASSPGGVQETQYF.